This TCR beta chain is drawn from a study of blood T cells in healthy people across ages. With V trimmed by 10 bases and J by 0 bases, 9 bases remained unmatched. There are 17 residues in the CDR3. CDR1 is ENHRY, CDR2 SYGVKD, per germline. Regarding the study as a whole: As age increased, TCR beta diversity per million T cells fell in a roughly linear fashion.

With respect to this clonotype: Its antigen is unknown.

Alongside a J-beta primer mix, a sample-barcoded 5' primer served in a second PCR lasting about 6 to 12 cycles. Through a template-switch adaptor with 12 random nucleotides, each cDNA molecule received a tag. TCRdb re-called the 5' RACE reads with MiXCR, one entry per CDR3 protein. The sample yields just under 550,000 distinct CDR3 sequences, about 25% seen once. Separately, the same data were catalogued under a study of T cells of mothers and their children.

Source material: blood. The TCR was taken from a boy younger than 18 in good health. The chain is built from TRBV10-3 and TRBJ2-3; 14 bases are a match to TRBD2. The CDR3 loop reads CATMTSGGASSTDTQYF. The CDR3 DNA is TGTGCCACCATGACTAGCGGGGGGGCATCTAGCACAGATACGCAGTATTTT.